One sample yielded the 14 T cell receptor beta chains listed below, sequenced in a study of shared clonotypes between healthy human individuals (dated by TCRdb to between 2020 and 2021). Receptor amplification or capture employed the immunoSEQ multiplex PCR assay. Not all clones reach the TCRdb copy of this immuneACCESS table, which keeps in-frame sequences only. Checked studies attribute under half of the gap to unresolved V genes and leave the rest unexplained. This sample holds just over 2,000,000 clones; 85% to 95% were observed only once. Of the sample, 0.1% to 0.15% is held by the ten largest clones. The source material was naive CD4+ T cells sorted from blood. This specimen's cell subset or site label, interpreted: CD45RA+ positively selected. Receptor source: a young man in good health.

This chain connects TRBV5-6 to TRBJ1-4; perhaps TRBD1 as D (6 bases). V lost 0 bases and J 5 bases, leaving 14 bases between the germline ends. This CDR3 region has 16 residues. CDR1 is SGHDT, CDR2 YYEEEE, per germline. The CDR3 spells CASSLAWAGENEKLFF. The CDR3 DNA reads TGTGCCAGCAGCTTGGCCTGGGCAGGGGAGAATGAAAAACTGTTTTTT.

A remark on this clone: At the DNA level, this CDR3 is encoded by other sequences in the same sample as well. V gene TRBV28 combines with J gene TRBJ2-7; 8 bases align to TRBD2. Per germline, CDR1 MDHEN and CDR2 SYDVKM. Trimming took 5 bases from V and 4 from J; bases not matched to a gene: 4. The CDR3 contains 13 residues. CDR3 sequence: CASSPGGLYEQYF. CDR3 DNA sequence: TGTGCCAGCAGTCCGGGGGGGCTTTACGAGCAGTACTTC.

The genes are TRBV30 and TRBJ1-6; a possible D gene is TRBD1 (5 bases). The CDR3 is 17 residues long. V was shortened by 0 bases and J by 0 bases, with 12 bases between the two germline ends. Germline V gene data show CDR1 as GTSNPN and CDR2 as SVGIG (reference sequence). Here the CDR3 reads CAWSVYRTSSYNSPLHF. CDR3 coding DNA: TGTGCCTGGAGTGTATACAGGACGAGCTCCTATAATTCACCCCTCCACTTT. The whole variable domain, filled in from reference TRBV30 and TRBJ1-6, reads SQTIHQWPATLVQPVGSPLSLECTVEGTSNPNLYWYRQAAGRGLQLLFYSVGIGQISSEVPQNLSASRPQDRQFILSSKKLLLSDSGFYLCAWSVYRTSSYNSPLHFGNGTRLTVT.

The rearrangement links TRBV27 to TRBJ2-7; TRBD1 matches at 7 bases. Germline V gene data show CDR1 as MNHEY and CDR2 as SMNVEV (reference sequence). The CDR3 spans 15 residues. The V segment lost 5 bases and the J segment 4 bases; nucleotides outside the gene matches: 11. CDR3 residues: CASSKDRQGGYEQYF. DNA of the CDR3: TGTGCCAGCAGTAAGGATAGACAGGGTGGTTACGAGCAGTACTTC.

This clone came up a few times. The sample holds other DNA sequences that translate to the same CDR3. The chain is built from TRBV9 and TRBJ1-6; possible D gene TRBD1, 6 bases. This CDR3 has 14 amino acids. V lost 2 bases and J 5 bases, leaving 8 bases between the germline ends. Germline V CDR1 and CDR2: SGDLS, YYNGEE. CDR3 region: CASSVRQDNSPLHF. The CDR3 nucleotides are TGTGCCAGCAGCGTCAGACAGGATAATTCACCCCTCCACTTT.

J is TRBJ1-5 and V is TRBV4-3; no firm D call. Germline assignment: CDR1 LGHNA and CDR2 YSLEER. The V and J ends lost 3 bases and 0 bases respectively, with 15 bases between them. The CDR3 has 17 amino acids. The chain's CDR3 is CASSQELDTYSNQPQHF. As DNA, the CDR3 is TGCGCCAGCAGCCAGGAACTAGACACTTATAGCAATCAGCCCCAGCATTTT.

The gene calls are TRBV4-3 and TRBJ1-1; unclear D gene. Germline CDR1 LGHNA, CDR2 YSLEER. CDR3 size: 13 residues. Trimming removed 4 bases at V and 7 bases at J, with 13 bases between. The CDR3 DNA sequence: TGCGCCAGCAGCCCAGCCTCGGCTGGTGAAGCTTTCTTT. This gives the protein CASSPASAGEAFF.

This rearrangement joins TRBV7-2 to TRBJ1-6; TRBD1 agrees at 7 bases. This CDR3 is built from 18 residues. V dropped 1 base and J dropped 9; count of bases not matched to a gene: 15. CDR1 SGHTA and CDR2 FQGNSA come from the germline V gene. The CDR3 DNA follows: TGTGCCAGCAGCTTAGACCGAAGGGGGCAGACCAATGGTTCACCCCTCCACTTT. Translated: CASSLDRRGQTNGSPLHF.

The V call is TRBV19, the J call TRBJ2-2; 9 bases match TRBD2. Germline V lookup: CDR1 LNHDA, CDR2 SQIVND (reference sequence). The CDR3 is 18 residues long. The V segment lost 4 bases and the J segment 7 bases; nucleotides outside the gene matches: 16. The CDR3: CASSTQALLAGRLGELFF. In DNA form, the CDR3 reads TGTGCCAGTAGTACCCAAGCCCTACTAGCGGGCCGTCTCGGGGAGCTGTTTTTT.

The chain carries TRBV11-2 and TRBJ1-2; tentatively, D is TRBD1 (5 bases). The CDR3 is 16 residues long. The germline V and J ends were trimmed by 1 base and 4 bases, with 16 bases remaining between them. The germline gives CDR1 SGHAT, CDR2 FQNNGV. CDR3 region: CASSLGPEGFAYGYTF. CDR3 coding DNA: TGTGCCAGCAGCTTAGGGCCGGAGGGGTTCGCCTATGGCTACACCTTC.

The chain combines TRBV9 with TRBJ2-1; 7 bases agree with TRBD2. CDR3 size: 16 residues. Germline lookup yields CDR1 SGDLS and CDR2 YYNGEE. V lost 4 bases, J lost 8 bases, and 15 bases stayed unmatched. The CDR3 DNA follows: TGTGCCAGCAGCTCTGGAGCGGGAAAAGGCCAGGATGAGCAGTTCTTC. Amino acid sequence: CASSSGAGKGQDEQFF.

V is TRBV5-4 and J is TRBJ2-3, with a tentative D call TRBD2 (5 bases). V lost 4 bases and J 6 bases, leaving 9 bases between the germline ends. Per germline, CDR1 SGHNT and CDR2 YYREEE (reference sequence). The CDR3 totals 12 residues. The CDR3 DNA reads as TGTGCCAGCAGCCGGGGTCAGGATACGCAGTATTTT. Protein product: CASSRGQDTQYF.

V usage is TRBV5-1 and J usage is TRBJ2-2, with D maybe TRBD1 (5 bases). Trimming cost V 1 base and J 0 bases, with 7 bases left between them. The CDR3 consists of 15 residues. The germline CDR1 and CDR2 sequences are SGHRS and YFSETQ. The CDR3 DNA reads TGCGCCAGCAGCTTGATGGGGCCGAACACCGGGGAGCTGTTTTTT. Its protein is CASSLMGPNTGELFF.

The genes are TRBV5-8 and TRBJ2-5; no reliable D call. V was clipped by 1 base and J by 1 base, with 5 bases between them. There are 13 residues in the CDR3. The germline CDR1 and CDR2 sequences are SGHTS and YDEGEE. CDR3 amino acids: CASSLRVQETQYF. The CDR3 DNA sequence: TGTGCCAGCAGCTTGAGGGTCCAAGAGACCCAGTACTTC.